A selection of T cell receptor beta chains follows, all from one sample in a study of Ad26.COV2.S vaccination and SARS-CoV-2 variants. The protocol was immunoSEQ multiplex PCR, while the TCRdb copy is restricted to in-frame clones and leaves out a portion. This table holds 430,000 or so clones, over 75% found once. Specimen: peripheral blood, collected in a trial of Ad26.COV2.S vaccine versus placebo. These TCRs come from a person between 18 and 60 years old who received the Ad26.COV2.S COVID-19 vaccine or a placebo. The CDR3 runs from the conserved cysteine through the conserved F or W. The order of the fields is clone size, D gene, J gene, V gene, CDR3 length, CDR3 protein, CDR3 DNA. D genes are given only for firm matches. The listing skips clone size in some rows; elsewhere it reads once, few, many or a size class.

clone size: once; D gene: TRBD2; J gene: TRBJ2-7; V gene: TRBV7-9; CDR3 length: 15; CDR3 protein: CASSSFIAGAHEQYF; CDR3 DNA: TGTGCCAGCAGCTCATTCATAGCGGGAGCCCACGAGCAGTACTTC
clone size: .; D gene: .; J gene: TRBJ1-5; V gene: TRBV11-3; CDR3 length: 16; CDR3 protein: CANKTGQKYSNQPQHF; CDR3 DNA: TGTGCCAACAAAACAGGACAGAAATATAGCAATCAGCCCCAGCATTTT
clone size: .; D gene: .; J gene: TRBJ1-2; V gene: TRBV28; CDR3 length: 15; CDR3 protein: CASIQGQLTNYGYTF; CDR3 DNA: TGTGCCAGCATCCAGGGGCAGCTCACTAACTATGGCTACACCTTC
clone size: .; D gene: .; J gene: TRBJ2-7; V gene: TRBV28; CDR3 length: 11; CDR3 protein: CASSDPHEQYF; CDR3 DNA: TGTGCCAGCAGCGACCCCCACGAGCAGTACTTC
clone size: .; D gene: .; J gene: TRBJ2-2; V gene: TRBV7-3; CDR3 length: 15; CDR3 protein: CASSLRGSGTGELFF; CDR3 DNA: TGTGCCAGCAGCTTACGGGGATCGGGCACCGGGGAGCTGTTTTTT
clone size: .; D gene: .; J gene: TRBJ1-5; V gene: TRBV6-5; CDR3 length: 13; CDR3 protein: CASSSGTPWPQHF; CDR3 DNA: TGTGCCAGCAGTTCCGGGACACCCTGGCCCCAGCATTTT
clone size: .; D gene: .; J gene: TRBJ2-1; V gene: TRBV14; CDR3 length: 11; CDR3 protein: CASSRFSEQFF; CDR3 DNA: TGTGCCAGCAGCCGTTTTAGTGAGCAGTTCTTC
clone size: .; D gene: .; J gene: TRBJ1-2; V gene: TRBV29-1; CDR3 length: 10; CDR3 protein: CSVDQDGYTF; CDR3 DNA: TGCAGCGTTGATCAGGATGGCTACACCTTC
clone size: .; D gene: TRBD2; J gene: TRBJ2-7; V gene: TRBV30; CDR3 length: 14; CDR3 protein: CAWSVGGAVAEQYF; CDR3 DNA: TGTGCCTGGAGTGTGGGAGGGGCCGTCGCCGAGCAGTACTTC
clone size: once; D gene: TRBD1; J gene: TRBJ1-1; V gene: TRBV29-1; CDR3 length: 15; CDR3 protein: CSMRDRDALNTEAFF; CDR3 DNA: TGCAGCATGAGGGACAGGGATGCTTTGAACACTGAAGCTTTCTTT
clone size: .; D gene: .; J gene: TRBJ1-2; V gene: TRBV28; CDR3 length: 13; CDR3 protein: CASRSGTNYGYTF; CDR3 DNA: TGTGCCAGCAGATCCGGGACCAACTATGGCTACACCTTC
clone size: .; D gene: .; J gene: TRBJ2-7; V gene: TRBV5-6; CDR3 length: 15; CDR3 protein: CASSQDPTLNYEQYF; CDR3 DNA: TGTGCCAGCAGCCAGGATCCGACTCTTAACTACGAGCAGTACTTC
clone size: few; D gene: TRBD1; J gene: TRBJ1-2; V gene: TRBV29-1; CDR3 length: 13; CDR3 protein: CSVWTGTHYGYTF; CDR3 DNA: TGCAGCGTTTGGACAGGTACCCACTATGGCTACACCTTC
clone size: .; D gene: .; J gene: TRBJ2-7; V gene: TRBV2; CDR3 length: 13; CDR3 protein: CASSAGFSYEQYF; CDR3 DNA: TGTGCCAGCAGTGCGGGTTTCTCCTACGAGCAGTACTTC
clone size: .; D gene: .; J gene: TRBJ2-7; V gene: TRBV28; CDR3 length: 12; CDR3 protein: CASSLILYEQYF; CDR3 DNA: TGTGCCAGCAGTTTGATTCTATACGAGCAGTACTTC
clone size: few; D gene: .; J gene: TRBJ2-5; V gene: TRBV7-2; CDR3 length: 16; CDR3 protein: CASSLISLGGLETQYF; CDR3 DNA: TGTGCCAGCAGCTTAATCTCATTAGGAGGTTTAGAGACCCAGTACTTC
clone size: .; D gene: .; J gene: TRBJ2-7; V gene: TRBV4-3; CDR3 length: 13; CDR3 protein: CASSRFQTSIPYF; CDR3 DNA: TGCGCCAGCAGCCGTTTTCAGACTTCGATACCGTACTTC
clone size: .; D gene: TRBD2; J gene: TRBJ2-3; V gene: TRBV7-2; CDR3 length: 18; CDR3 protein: CASSLFLAGVDSTDTQYF; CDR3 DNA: TGTGCCAGCAGCTTATTCCTAGCGGGCGTAGATAGCACAGATACGCAGTATTTT
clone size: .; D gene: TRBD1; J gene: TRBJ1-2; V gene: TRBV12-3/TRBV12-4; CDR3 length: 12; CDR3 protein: CASSLGGGGYTF; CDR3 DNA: TGTGCCAGCAGTTTAGGAGGGGGCGGCTACACCTTC
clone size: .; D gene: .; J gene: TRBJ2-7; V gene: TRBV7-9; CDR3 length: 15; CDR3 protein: CASTAGGTVAYEQYF; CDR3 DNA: TGTGCCAGCACCGCTGGCGGGACTGTCGCCTACGAGCAGTACTTC
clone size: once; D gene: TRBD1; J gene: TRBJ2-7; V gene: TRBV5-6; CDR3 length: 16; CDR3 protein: CASSWFQGTGAYEQYF; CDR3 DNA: TGTGCCAGCAGCTGGTTTCAGGGGACAGGGGCCTACGAGCAGTACTTC
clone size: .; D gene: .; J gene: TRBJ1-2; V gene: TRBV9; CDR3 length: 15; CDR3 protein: CASSSIRGLDYGYTF; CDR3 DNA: TGTGCCAGCAGCTCAATCAGGGGACTCGACTATGGCTACACCTTC
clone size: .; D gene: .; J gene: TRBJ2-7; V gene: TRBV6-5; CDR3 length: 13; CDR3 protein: CASGGPAPYEQYF; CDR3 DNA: TGTGCCAGCGGGGGCCCAGCGCCCTACGAGCAGTACTTC
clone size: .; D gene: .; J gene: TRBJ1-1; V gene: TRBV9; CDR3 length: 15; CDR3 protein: CASSVGGTPNTEAFF; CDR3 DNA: TGTGCCAGCAGCGTAGGGGGCACCCCGAACACTGAAGCTTTCTTT
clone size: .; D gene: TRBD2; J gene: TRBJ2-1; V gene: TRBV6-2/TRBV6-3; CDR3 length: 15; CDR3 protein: CASSLASGSFSEQFF; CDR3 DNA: TGTGCCAGCAGTTTGGCTAGCGGGAGTTTTAGTGAGCAGTTCTTC
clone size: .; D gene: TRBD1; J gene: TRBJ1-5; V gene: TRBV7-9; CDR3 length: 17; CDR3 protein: CASSYGQGALGNQPQHF; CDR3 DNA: TGTGCCAGCAGCTATGGACAGGGGGCGCTGGGCAATCAGCCCCAGCATTTT
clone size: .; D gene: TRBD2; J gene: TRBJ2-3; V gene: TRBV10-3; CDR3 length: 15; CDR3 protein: CAISDGGSTTDTQYF; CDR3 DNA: TGTGCCATCAGTGATGGCGGGAGTACCACAGATACGCAGTATTTT
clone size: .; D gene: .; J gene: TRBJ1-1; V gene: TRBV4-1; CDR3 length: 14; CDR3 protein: CASSKRTVNTEAFF; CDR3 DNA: TGCGCCAGCAGCAAAAGGACAGTGAACACTGAAGCTTTCTTT
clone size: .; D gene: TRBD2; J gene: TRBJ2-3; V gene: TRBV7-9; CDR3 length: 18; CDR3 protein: CASSSSLALAASTDTQYF; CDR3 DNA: TGTGCCAGCAGCTCTAGCCTAGCACTAGCGGCAAGCACAGATACGCAGTATTTT
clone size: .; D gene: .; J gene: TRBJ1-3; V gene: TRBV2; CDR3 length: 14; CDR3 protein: CASRPGNSGNTIYF; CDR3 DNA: TGTGCCAGCAGACCAGGGAACTCTGGAAACACCATATATTTT
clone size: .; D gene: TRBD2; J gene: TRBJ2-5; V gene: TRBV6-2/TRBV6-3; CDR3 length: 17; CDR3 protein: CASSYVPGGGLQETQYF; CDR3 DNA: TGTGCCAGCAGTTACGTGCCCGGGGGGGGGTTACAAGAGACCCAGTACTTC
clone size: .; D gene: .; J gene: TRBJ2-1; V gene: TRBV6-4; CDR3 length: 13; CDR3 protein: CASSSGLGSEQFF; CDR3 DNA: TGTGCCAGCAGCTCGGGGCTAGGAAGCGAGCAGTTCTTC
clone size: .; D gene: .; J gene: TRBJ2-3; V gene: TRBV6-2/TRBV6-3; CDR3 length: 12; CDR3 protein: CASSYSTNTQYF; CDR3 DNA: TGTGCCAGCAGTTACTCGACGAATACGCAGTATTTT
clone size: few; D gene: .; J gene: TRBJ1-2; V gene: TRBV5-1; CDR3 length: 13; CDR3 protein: CASSLDSNYGYTF; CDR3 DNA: TGCGCCAGCAGCTTGGACAGTAACTATGGCTACACCTTC
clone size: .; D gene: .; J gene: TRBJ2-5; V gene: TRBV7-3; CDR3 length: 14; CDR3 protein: CASSLSNGGETQYF; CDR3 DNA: TGTGCCAGCAGCTTAAGTAACGGCGGAGAGACCCAGTACTTC
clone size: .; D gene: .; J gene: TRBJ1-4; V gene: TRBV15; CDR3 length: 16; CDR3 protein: CATSRRQVSTNEKLFF; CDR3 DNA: TGTGCCACCAGCCGCCGACAGGTGTCAACTAATGAAAAACTGTTTTTT
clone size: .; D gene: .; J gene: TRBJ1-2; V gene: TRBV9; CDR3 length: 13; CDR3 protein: CASSAQVGYGYTF; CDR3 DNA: TGTGCCAGCAGCGCTCAGGTTGGCTATGGCTACACCTTC